This passage covers 17 T cell receptor beta chains from one sample sequenced in a study of T-cell memory formation after mild COVID-19. TCRdb re-called the 5' RACE reads with MiXCR, one entry per CDR3 protein. The sample has around 310,000 distinct CDR3 sequences, 15% to 20% seen once. What was sequenced was PBMCs or a T cell subset sorted from them (not recorded which). The receptors derive from a man in his late teens or twenties who had mild COVID-19 (a few samples of this study predate the infection). Cell type and time point are not known.

This clonotype was observed many times. One end of the junction is discordant with germline, which a read error may explain. The chain is built from TRBV7-8 and TRBJ2-4; perhaps TRBD2 as D (6 bases). The CDR3 has 15 amino acids. CDR1 SGHVS and CDR2 FQNEAQ come from the germline V gene. Here the CDR3 reads CASSLRRDPNNIQYF. The CDR3 DNA follows: TGTGCCAGCAGCTTAAGGCGGGACCCCAACAACATTCAGTACTTC.

This clonotype came up a few times. The chain employs TRBV27 and TRBJ2-2; D is tentatively TRBD1 or TRBD2 (5 bases each). V was trimmed by 5 bases and J by 1 base, leaving 11 bases between them. This CDR3 has 15 residues. Germline V gene data show CDR1 as MNHEY and CDR2 as SMNVEV (reference sequence). Here the CDR3 DNA reads TGTGCCAGCAGTACGAGAGGGGTGAACACCGGGGAGCTGTTTTTT. Its protein is CASSTRGVNTGELFF.

This clonotype was seen a handful of times. The chain joins TRBV20-1 to TRBJ2-1, with 7 bases lining up with TRBD2. CDR3 length: 13 residues. Per the germline V gene, CDR1 is DFQATT and CDR2 is SNEGSKA (reference sequence). V lost 3 bases, J lost 6 bases, and 5 bases stayed unmatched. CDR3 sequence (DNA): TGCAGTGCTAGCAGCGGGGACCCCAATGAGCAGTTCTTC. Its protein product is CSASSGDPNEQFF.

The chain combines TRBV30 with TRBJ2-7; TRBD1 matches 7 bases. Trimming removed 3 bases from V and 4 bases from J; junction bases left unmatched: 3. This CDR3 is 12 amino acids long. Germline loops: CDR1 GTSNPN, CDR2 SVGIG (reference sequence). CDR3 residues: CAWSEDRYEQYF. The CDR3 DNA reads TGTGCCTGGAGCGAGGACAGGTACGAGCAGTACTTC.

The rearrangement joins TRBV6-2 or TRBV6-3 to TRBJ1-1; D not resolved. This CDR3 has 13 residues. Germline assignment: CDR1 MNHEY and CDR2 SVGEGT. Trimming took off 8 bases at V and 7 bases at J, with 17 bases between the two ends. CDR3: CASAYQAASEAFF. CDR3 nucleotide sequence: TGTGCCAGCGCCTACCAGGCCGCCAGTGAAGCTTTCTTT.

The chain has TRBV7-2 and TRBJ2-1; D possibly matches TRBD1 or TRBD2 (6 bases each). The CDR3 extends over 17 amino acids. Per the germline V gene, CDR1 is SGHTA and CDR2 is FQGNSA. The ends were cut back, 2 bases at V and 9 bases at J, with 23 bases in the middle. The CDR3 DNA reads as TGTGCCAGCAGCTTACGGGGGCCTGGGCAGGGTGGTCGTGAGCAGTTCTTC. Amino acid sequence: CASSLRGPGQGGREQFF.

A few counts support this clonotype. This chain uses TRBV7-9 with TRBJ1-4, with 7 bases that match TRBD1. After removal of 1 base from V and 4 bases from J, the junction contained 12 bases not matched to a gene. The length of the CDR3 is 18 residues. Per the germline V gene, CDR1 is SEHNR and CDR2 is FQNEAQ (reference sequence). The CDR3 DNA follows: TGTGCCAGCAGCTTAGAATTTGGATCCGGGACAGATAATGAAAAACTGTTTTTT. Protein product: CASSLEFGSGTDNEKLFF.

The CDR3 region has the DNA TGCGCCAGCAGCGTCCGGGCGCAAGACAGTAAGACCCAGTACTTC. This translates into CASSVRAQDSKTQYF. The chain links TRBV4-1 to TRBJ2-5, with D possibly TRBD1 on 5 matching bases. This CDR3 has 15 residues. Trimming cost V 5 bases and J 6 bases, with 19 bases left between them. Germline CDR1 is MGHRA and CDR2 is YSYEKL.

V gene TRBV7-3 combines with J gene TRBJ2-3; D may be TRBD1 (5 bases). The CDR3 is 15 amino acids. Trimming cost V 5 bases and J 6 bases, with 18 bases left between them. Germline lookup yields CDR1 SGHTA and CDR2 FQGTGA. Here the CDR3 reads CASSRTWGRADTQYF. In nucleotides, the CDR3 is TGTGCCAGCAGCCGAACGTGGGGCCGAGCGGATACGCAGTATTTT. The variable domain in full, with the rest retrieved from reference TRBV7-3 and TRBJ2-3, is GAGVSQTPSNKVTEKGKYVELRCDPISGHTALYWYRQSLGQGPEFLIYFQGTGAADDSGLPNDRFFAVRPEGSVSTLKIQRTERGDSAVYLCASSRTWGRADTQYFGPGTRLTVL.

This clonotype showed up just a few times. V gene TRBV7-3 combines with J gene TRBJ2-1; unclear D gene. In germline, CDR1 is SGHTA, CDR2 FQGTGA. The CDR3 spans 18 residues. Trimming pared 0 bases from V and 0 bases from J, leaving 15 bases between. The CDR3 sequence is CASSLTAGPYSSYNEQFF. CDR3 DNA: TGTGCCAGCAGCTTAACCGCAGGACCCTATAGCTCCTACAATGAGCAGTTCTTC.

The V call is TRBV4-1, the J call TRBJ2-1, with 12 bases lining up with TRBD2. Germline values: CDR1 MGHRA, CDR2 YSYEKL. The junction had 2 bases not matched to a gene; V was cut back by 3 bases and J by 8 bases. This CDR3 has 14 residues. The CDR3 DNA is TGCGCCAGCAGCCAGCTAGCGGGGGGGGATGAGCAGTTCTTC. This encodes CASSQLAGGDEQFF.

V and J are TRBV20-1 and TRBJ1-5, with D maybe TRBD1 (5 bases). There are 14 residues in the CDR3. From germline, CDR1 is DFQATT and CDR2 SNEGSKA (reference sequence). Trimming stripped 0 bases from V and 4 bases from J, with 10 bases between. CDR3 sequence (DNA): TGCAGTGCTAGAGAGGACATGTCAAATCAGCCCCAGCATTTT. Protein sequence: CSAREDMSNQPQHF.

This rearrangement joins TRBV5-1 to TRBJ1-6, with TRBD1 identical over 9 bases. Germline CDR1 is SGHRS and CDR2 is YFSETQ. The CDR3 length is 15 residues. After removal of 0 bases from V and 8 bases from J, the junction contained 3 bases not matched to a gene. CDR3 in amino acids: CASSLAGQGYSPLHF. The CDR3 bases are TGCGCCAGCAGCTTGGCCGGACAGGGGTATTCACCCCTCCACTTT.

This clonotype has at least ten counts. This rearrangement joins TRBV21-1 to TRBJ2-7; TRBD1, the table's D call, lacks a check against the DNA. TRBV21-1 is flagged as a pseudogene. This CDR3 has 18 amino acids. CDR3 nucleotides: TGTGCCAGCAGCATTAAGAGGAAGGGGGTGTCTCGCTCCTACGAGCAGTACTTC. Amino acid sequence: CASSIKRKGVSRSYEQYF.

This clonotype has only one observation. The chain uses TRBV10-3 and TRBJ2-1; 10 bases agree with TRBD1. This CDR3 has 15 residues. Unmatched junction bases numbered 10, after V lost 7 bases and J lost 7 bases. CDR1 and CDR2 from the germline V gene are ENHRY and SYGVKD. The CDR3 protein is CAITTGTGERNEQFF. The CDR3 nucleotides read TGTGCCATCACCACCGGGACAGGGGAAAGAAATGAGCAGTTCTTC.

This chain joins TRBV18 and TRBJ1-2; possibly TRBD1 for D (6 bases). CDR3 length: 12 residues. V lost 6 bases and J lost 2, with 7 bases in between. Germline V CDR1 and CDR2: KGHSH, LQKENI. The CDR3 sequence: CASSGTNYGYTF. CDR3 coding DNA: TGTGCCAGCTCTGGGACAAACTATGGCTACACCTTC.

This clonotype was counted ten times or more. The CDR3 is CASSPDRETGKLFF. The CDR3 coding sequence is TGTGCCAGCAGTCCCGACAGGGAAACCGGAAAACTGTTTTTT. The rearrangement links TRBV6-1 to TRBJ1-4; 7 nucleotides match TRBD1. V was clipped by 5 bases and J by 10 bases; unmatched bases: 10. The CDR3 is 14 amino acids. Germline-derived CDR1 and CDR2 are MNHNS and SASEGT.